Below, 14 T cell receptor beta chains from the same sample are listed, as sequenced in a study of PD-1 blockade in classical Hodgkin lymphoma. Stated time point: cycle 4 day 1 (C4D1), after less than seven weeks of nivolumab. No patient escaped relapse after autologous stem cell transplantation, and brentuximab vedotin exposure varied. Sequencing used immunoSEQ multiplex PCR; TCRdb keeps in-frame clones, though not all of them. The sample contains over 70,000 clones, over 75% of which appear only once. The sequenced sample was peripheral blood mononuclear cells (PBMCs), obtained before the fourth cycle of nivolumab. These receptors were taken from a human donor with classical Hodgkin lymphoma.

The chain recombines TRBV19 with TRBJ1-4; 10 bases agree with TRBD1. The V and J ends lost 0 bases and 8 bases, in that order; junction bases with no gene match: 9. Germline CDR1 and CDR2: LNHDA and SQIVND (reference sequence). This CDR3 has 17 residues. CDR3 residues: CASSIDFPGQGREKLFF. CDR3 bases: TGTGCCAGTAGTATAGACTTCCCGGGACAGGGGAGGGAAAAACTGTTTTTT.

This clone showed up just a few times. CDR3 sequence reads: CASSLSGNEQFF. The CDR3 DNA sequence: TGCGCCAGCAGCTTGTCGGGGAATGAGCAGTTCTTC. The genes are TRBV5-1 and TRBJ2-1; TRBD2 might be the D (5 bases). From germline, CDR1 is SGHRS and CDR2 YFSETQ. The germline V and J ends were trimmed by 1 base and 7 bases, with 6 bases remaining between them. The CDR3 is 12 residues long.

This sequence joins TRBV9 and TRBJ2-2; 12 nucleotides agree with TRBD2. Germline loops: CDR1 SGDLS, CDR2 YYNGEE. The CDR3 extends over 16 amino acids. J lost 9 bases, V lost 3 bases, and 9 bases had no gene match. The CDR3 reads CASSAPSGGDPRELFF. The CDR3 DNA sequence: TGTGCCAGCAGCGCCCCTAGCGGGGGGGACCCACGGGAGCTGTTTTTT.

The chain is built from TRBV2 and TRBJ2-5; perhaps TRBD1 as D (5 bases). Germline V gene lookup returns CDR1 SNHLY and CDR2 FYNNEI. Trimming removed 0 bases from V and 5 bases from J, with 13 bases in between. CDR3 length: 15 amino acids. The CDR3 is CASSEARQGGETQYF. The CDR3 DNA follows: TGTGCCAGCAGTGAAGCGCGCCAGGGTGGGGAGACCCAGTACTTC. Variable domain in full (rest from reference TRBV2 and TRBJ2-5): EPEVTQTPSHQVTQMGQEVILRCVPISNHLYFYWYRQILGQKVEFLVSFYNNEISEKSEIFDDQFSVERPDGSNFTLKIRSTKLEDSAMYFCASSEARQGGETQYFGPGTRLLVL.

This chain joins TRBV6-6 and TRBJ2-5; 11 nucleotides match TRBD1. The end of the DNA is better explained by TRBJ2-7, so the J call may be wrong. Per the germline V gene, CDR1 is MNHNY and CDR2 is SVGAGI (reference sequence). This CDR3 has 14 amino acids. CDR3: CASETRDRGGEQYF. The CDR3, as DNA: TGTGCCAGCGAGACCCGGGACAGGGGGGGCGAGCAGTACTTC.

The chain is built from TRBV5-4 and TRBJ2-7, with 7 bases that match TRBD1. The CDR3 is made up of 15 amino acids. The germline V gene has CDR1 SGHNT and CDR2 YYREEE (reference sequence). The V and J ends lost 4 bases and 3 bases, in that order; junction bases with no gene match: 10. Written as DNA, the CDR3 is TGTGCCAGCAGCCTTCGGACAGGCGATAGCTACGAGCAGTACTTC. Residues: CASSLRTGDSYEQYF.

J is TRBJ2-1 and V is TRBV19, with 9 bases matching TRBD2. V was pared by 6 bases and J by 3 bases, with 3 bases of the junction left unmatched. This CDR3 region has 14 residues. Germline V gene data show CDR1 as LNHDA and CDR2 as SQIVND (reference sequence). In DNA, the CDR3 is TGTGCCAGTAGGCGGGGGGGCTTCTACAATGAGCAGTTCTTC. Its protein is CASRRGGFYNEQFF. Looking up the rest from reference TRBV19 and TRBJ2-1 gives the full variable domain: DGGITQSPKYLFRKEGQNVTLSCEQNLNHDAMYWYRQDPGQGLRLIYYSQIVNDFQKGDIAEGYSVSREKKESFPLTVTSAQKNPTAFYLCASRRGGFYNEQFFGPGTRLTVL.

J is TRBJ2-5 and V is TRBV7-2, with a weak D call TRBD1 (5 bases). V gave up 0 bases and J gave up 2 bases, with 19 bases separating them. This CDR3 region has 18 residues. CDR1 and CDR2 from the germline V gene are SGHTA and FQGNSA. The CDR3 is CASSLALLIRVGQETQYF. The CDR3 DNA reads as TGTGCCAGCAGCTTAGCGCTTCTTATCAGGGTTGGGCAAGAGACCCAGTACTTC.

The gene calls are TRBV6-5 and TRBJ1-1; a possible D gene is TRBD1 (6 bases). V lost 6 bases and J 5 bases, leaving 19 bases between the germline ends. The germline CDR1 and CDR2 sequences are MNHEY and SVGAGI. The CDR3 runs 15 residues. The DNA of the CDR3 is TGTGCCAGCAGCCCCCGTGGACGGGGGCGGACTGAAGCTTTCTTT. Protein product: CASSPRGRGRTEAFF.

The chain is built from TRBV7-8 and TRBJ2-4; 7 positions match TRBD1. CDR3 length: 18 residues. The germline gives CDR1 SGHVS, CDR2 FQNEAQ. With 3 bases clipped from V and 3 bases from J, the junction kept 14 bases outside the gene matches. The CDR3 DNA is TGTGCCAGCAGCTTGAAGGTTTTAGGGGGCCGGGGCAAAAACATTCAGTACTTC. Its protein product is CASSLKVLGGRGKNIQYF.

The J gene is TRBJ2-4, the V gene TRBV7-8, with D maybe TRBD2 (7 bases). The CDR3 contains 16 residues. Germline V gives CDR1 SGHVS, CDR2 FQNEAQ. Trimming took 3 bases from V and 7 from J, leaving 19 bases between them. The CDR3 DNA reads TGTGCCAGCAGCTTTAGAATGGAGGCGGGGGCGAACATTCAGTACTTC. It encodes CASSFRMEAGANIQYF.

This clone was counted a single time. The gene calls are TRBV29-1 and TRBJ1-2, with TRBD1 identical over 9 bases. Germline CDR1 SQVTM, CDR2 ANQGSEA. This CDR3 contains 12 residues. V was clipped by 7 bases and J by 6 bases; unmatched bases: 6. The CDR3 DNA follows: TGCAGCGCCCGGGACAGGGCTGATGGCTACACCTTC. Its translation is CSARDRADGYTF.

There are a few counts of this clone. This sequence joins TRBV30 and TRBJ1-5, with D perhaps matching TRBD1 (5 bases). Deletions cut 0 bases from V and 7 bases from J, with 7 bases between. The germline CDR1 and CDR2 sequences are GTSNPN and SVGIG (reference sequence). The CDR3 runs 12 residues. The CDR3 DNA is TGTGCCTGGAGTGTAAGGGGACAGCCCCAGCATTTT. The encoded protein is CAWSVRGQPQHF. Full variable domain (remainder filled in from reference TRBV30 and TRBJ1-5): SQTIHQWPATLVQPVGSPLSLECTVEGTSNPNLYWYRQAAGRGLQLLFYSVGIGQISSEVPQNLSASRPQDRQFILSSKKLLLSDSGFYLCAWSVRGQPQHFGDGTRLSIL.

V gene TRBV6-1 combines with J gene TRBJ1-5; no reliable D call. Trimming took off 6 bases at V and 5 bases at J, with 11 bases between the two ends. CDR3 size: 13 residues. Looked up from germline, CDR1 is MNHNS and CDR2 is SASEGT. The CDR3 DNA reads TGTGCCAGCAGCACGCGTGGGGATCAGCCCCAGCATTTT. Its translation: CASSTRGDQPQHF.